Each of the 17 T cell receptor beta chains below was sequenced from the same sample in a study of T cell responses to AZD1222 COVID-19 vaccine. Data came from immunoSEQ multiplex PCR; TCRdb stores just in-frame clones and leaves some out. The sample records around 130,000 clones, under 95% being singletons. The input for sequencing was peripheral blood, taken on day 0 of AZD1222 vaccination. All receptors derive from an adult in good health.

The rearrangement uses TRBV19 and TRBJ2-3, with TRBD1 matching 7 bases. Trimming removed 1 base from V and 4 bases from J; junction bases left unmatched: 11. The CDR3 contains 17 residues. Germline loops: CDR1 LNHDA, CDR2 SQIVND (reference sequence). In DNA form, the CDR3 reads TGTGCCAGTAGTATAGGTCTCCTGGGACAGTCCGCAGATACGCAGTATTTT. Translating gives CASSIGLLGQSADTQYF.

This clone was recorded a few times. The chain uses TRBV7-9 and TRBJ1-2; D ambiguous. Trimming cost V 1 base and J 5 bases, with 11 bases left between them. Germline CDR1 reads SEHNR; CDR2 reads FQNEAQ (reference sequence). The CDR3 contains 14 residues. The CDR3, as DNA: TGTGCCAGCAGCTTAGAGACGGCCGCTTATGGCTACACCTTC. As protein: CASSLETAAYGYTF.

This chain joins TRBV11-3 and TRBJ2-1; a possible D gene is TRBD1 (6 bases). V was clipped by 5 bases and J by 6 bases, with 14 bases between them. The CDR3 contains 14 residues. In germline, CDR1 is SGHNT, CDR2 YENEEA. DNA of the CDR3: TGTGCCAGCAGCCTCTCCGGGACACCCAATGAGCAGTTCTTC. Encoded protein: CASSLSGTPNEQFF.

The genes are TRBV11-2 and TRBJ2-1, with D unclear. CDR1 is SGHAT and CDR2 is FQNNGV in the germline V gene. This CDR3 has 12 residues. Between the trimmed V and J ends, which lost 5 bases and 8 bases, there was a span of 10 bases. CDR3 sequence: CASSPQFDEQFF. The CDR3 coding sequence is TGTGCCAGCAGCCCTCAGTTTGATGAGCAGTTCTTC.

J is TRBJ2-7 and V is TRBV30; D uncertain. This CDR3 has 13 residues. Germline V gives CDR1 GTSNPN, CDR2 SVGIG (reference sequence). V shed 4 bases and J shed 3 bases, with 13 bases lying between them. CDR3 DNA: TGTGCCTGGACCCCAACGCGGCTCTACGAGCAGTACTTC. Protein: CAWTPTRLYEQYF.

The chain uses TRBV3-1 (or the pseudogene TRBV3-2) and TRBJ2-7; 7 nucleotides match TRBD2. CDR1 is LGHDT and CDR2 is YNNKEL in the germline V gene (reference sequence). Losses at the gene ends were 0 bases for V and 6 bases for J; bases not matched to a gene: 14. The CDR3 length is 17 residues. The chain's CDR3 is CASSQDVGLGGLGEQYF. The CDR3 nucleotides are TGTGCCAGCAGCCAAGATGTAGGACTAGGAGGGTTAGGCGAGCAGTACTTC.

This chain links TRBV5-1 with TRBJ2-7; no reliable D call. This CDR3 spans 15 amino acids. V lost 0 bases and J lost 2, with 12 bases in between. Germline V gives CDR1 SGHRS, CDR2 YFSETQ. Here the CDR3 DNA reads TGCGCCAGCAGCTTGGAAGCCAACGGAGCCTACGAGCAGTACTTC. Encoded protein: CASSLEANGAYEQYF.

The J gene is TRBJ2-1, the V gene TRBV18; TRBD1 might be the D (6 bases). V lost 3 bases, J lost 6 bases, and 6 bases lay in between. In germline, CDR1 is KGHSH, CDR2 LQKENI. This CDR3 is built from 12 residues. The CDR3 DNA is TGTGCCAGCTCACCGACAGGCAATGAGCAGTTCTTC. Protein sequence: CASSPTGNEQFF. Together with reference TRBV18 and TRBJ2-1, the CDR3 gives the full variable domain: NAGVMQNPRHLVRRRGQEARLRCSPMKGHSHVYWYRQLPEEGLKFMVYLQKENIIDESGMPKERFSAEFPKEGPSILRIQQVVRGDSAAYFCASSPTGNEQFFGPGTRLTVL.

This clone was found once. V usage is TRBV19 and J usage is TRBJ1-2; D is unresolved. CDR3 length: 13 residues. Trimming took off 1 base at V and 5 bases at J, with 8 bases between the two ends. In germline, CDR1 is LNHDA, CDR2 SQIVND (reference sequence). The DNA for the CDR3 is TGTGCCAGTAGTATAGGGAGACTATATGGCTACACCTTC. This gives the protein CASSIGRLYGYTF.

This chain connects TRBV6-5 to TRBJ1-1; unclear D gene. Germline CDR1 reads MNHEY; CDR2 reads SVGAGI. The CDR3 loop spans 16 amino acids. V lost 4 bases, J lost 1 base, and 16 bases lay in between. CDR3 protein: CASSLFRERPNTEAFF. The CDR3 nucleotides read TGTGCCAGCAGTTTGTTCCGGGAACGACCGAACACTGAAGCTTTCTTT.

The rearrangement links TRBV18 to TRBJ1-1; D is perhaps TRBD1 (5 bases). The V gene's germline CDR1 is KGHSH and CDR2 LQKENI. This CDR3 comprises 14 residues. The V and J ends lost 0 bases and 1 base respectively, with 6 bases between them. CDR3 sequence: CASSPPQGNTEAFF. DNA of the CDR3: TGTGCCAGCTCACCACCGCAGGGGAACACTGAAGCTTTCTTT.

The rearrangement uses TRBV5-6 and TRBJ1-5, with a tentative D call TRBD1 (5 bases). The germline V gene has CDR1 SGHDT and CDR2 YYEEEE. The CDR3 loop spans 14 amino acids. Trimming took off 1 base at V and 8 bases at J, with 13 bases between the two ends. The CDR3 is CASSLSGVGEPQHF. CDR3 nucleotide sequence: TGTGCCAGCAGCTTGTCGGGGGTTGGGGAGCCCCAGCATTTT.

This chain connects TRBV28 to TRBJ1-2; possible D gene TRBD1, 6 bases. V was cut by 6 bases and J by 5 bases, with 16 bases left in between. CDR1 and CDR2 from the germline V gene are MDHEN and SYDVKM. The CDR3 loop spans 14 amino acids. In DNA form, the CDR3 reads TGTGCCAGCAGCCCCGGGGGGGCGGATTATGGCTACACCTTC. Its protein is CASSPGGADYGYTF.

The chain has TRBV27 and TRBJ2-2; D might be TRBD2 (6 bases). Deletions cut 1 base from V and 4 bases from J, with 13 bases between. CDR1 is MNHEY, CDR2 SMNVEV, per germline (reference sequence). This CDR3 has 16 amino acids. CDR3 bases: TGTGCCAGCAGTTTATGGGAGGTCCGTGGCACCGGGGAGCTGTTTTTT. This gives the protein CASSLWEVRGTGELFF.

This CDR3 is CASSLTLRTGYGYTF. The CDR3 region has the DNA TGTGCCAGCAGTTTAACACTACGGACGGGCTATGGCTACACCTTC. The V gene is TRBV28, the J gene TRBJ1-2; D is undetermined. The germline V gene encodes CDR1 MDHEN and CDR2 SYDVKM. V was trimmed by 2 bases and J by 4 bases, leaving 14 bases between them. This CDR3 comprises 15 residues.

J is TRBJ2-5 and V is TRBV23-1; D not certain. TRBV23-1 is noted as an ORF with a role that remains uncertain. Trimming removed 2 bases at V and 4 bases at J, with 14 bases between. This CDR3 comprises 15 residues. The CDR3: CASSQRPKTRETQYF. DNA for the CDR3: TGCGCCAGCAGTCAACGACCAAAAACCAGAGAGACCCAGTACTTC.

V and J are TRBV10-3 and TRBJ2-1, with 10 bases lining up with TRBD2. The CDR3 covers 17 residues. Germline V gene data show CDR1 as ENHRY and CDR2 as SYGVKD. The J segment lost 8 bases and the V segment lost 7 bases, leaving 17 bases of the junction unmatched. The CDR3 loop reads CAINKGPSGRASYEQFF. The DNA of the CDR3 is TGTGCCATCAATAAAGGGCCCAGCGGGAGGGCCTCCTATGAGCAGTTCTTC.